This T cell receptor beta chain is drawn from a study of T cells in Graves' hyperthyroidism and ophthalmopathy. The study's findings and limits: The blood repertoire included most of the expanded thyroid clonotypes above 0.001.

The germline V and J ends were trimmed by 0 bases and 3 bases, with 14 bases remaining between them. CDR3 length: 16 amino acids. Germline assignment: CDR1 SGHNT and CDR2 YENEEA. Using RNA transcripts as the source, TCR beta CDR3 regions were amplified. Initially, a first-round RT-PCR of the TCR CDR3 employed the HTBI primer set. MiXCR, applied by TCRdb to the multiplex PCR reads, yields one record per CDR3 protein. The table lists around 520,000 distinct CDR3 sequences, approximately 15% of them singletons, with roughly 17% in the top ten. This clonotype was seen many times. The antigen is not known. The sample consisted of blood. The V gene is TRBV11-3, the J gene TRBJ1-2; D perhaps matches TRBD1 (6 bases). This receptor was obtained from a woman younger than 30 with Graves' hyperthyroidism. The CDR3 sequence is CASSLEGWGRDYGYTF. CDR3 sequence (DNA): TGTGCCAGCAGCTTAGAAGGTTGGGGGCGCGACTATGGCTACACCTTC.